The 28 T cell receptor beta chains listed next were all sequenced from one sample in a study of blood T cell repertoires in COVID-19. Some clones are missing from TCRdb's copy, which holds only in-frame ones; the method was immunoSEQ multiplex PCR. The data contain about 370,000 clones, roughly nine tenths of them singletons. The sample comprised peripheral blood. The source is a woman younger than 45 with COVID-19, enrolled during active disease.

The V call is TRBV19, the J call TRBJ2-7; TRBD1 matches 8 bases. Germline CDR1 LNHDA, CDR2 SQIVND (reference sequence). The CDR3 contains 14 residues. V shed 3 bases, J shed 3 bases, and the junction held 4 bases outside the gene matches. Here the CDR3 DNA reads TGTGCCAGTAGTATCCCCGGACAGGGCTACGAGCAGTACTTC. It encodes CASSIPGQGYEQYF.

This CDR3 reads CASSLRGTGSSYEQYF. In DNA, the CDR3 is TGCGCCAGCAGCCTCCGGGGGACCGGGAGCTCCTACGAGCAGTACTTC. The chain employs TRBV4-1 and TRBJ2-7, with a tentative D call TRBD2 (6 bases). CDR3 length equals 16 residues. V lost 4 bases and J lost 0, with 16 bases in between. Germline CDR1 MGHRA, CDR2 YSYEKL.

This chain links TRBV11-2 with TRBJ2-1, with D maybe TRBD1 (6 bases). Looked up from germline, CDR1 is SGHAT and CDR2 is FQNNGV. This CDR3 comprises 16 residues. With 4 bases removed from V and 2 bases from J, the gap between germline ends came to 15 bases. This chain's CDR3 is CASSYVLGAPYNEQFF. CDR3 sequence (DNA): TGTGCCAGCAGCTATGTATTGGGGGCGCCCTACAATGAGCAGTTCTTC.

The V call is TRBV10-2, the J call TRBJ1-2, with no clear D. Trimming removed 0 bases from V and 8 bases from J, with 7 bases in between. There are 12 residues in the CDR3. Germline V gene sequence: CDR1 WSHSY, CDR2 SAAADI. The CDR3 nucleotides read TGCGCCAGCAGTGAGTCGAGTAACGGCTACACCTTC. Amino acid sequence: CASSESSNGYTF.

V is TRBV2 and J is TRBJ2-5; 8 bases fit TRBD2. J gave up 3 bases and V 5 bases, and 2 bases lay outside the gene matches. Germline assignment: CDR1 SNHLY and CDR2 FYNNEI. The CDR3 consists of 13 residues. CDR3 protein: CASSRLAKETQYF. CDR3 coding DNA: TGTGCCAGCAGTAGACTAGCGAAAGAGACCCAGTACTTC.

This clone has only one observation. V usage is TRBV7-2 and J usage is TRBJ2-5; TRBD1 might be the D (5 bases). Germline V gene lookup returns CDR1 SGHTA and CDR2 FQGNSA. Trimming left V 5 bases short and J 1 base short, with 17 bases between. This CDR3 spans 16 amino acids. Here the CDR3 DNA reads TGTGCCAGCAGCCCCATCCCAGGCAGGGCCCAAGAGACCCAGTACTTC. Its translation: CASSPIPGRAQETQYF. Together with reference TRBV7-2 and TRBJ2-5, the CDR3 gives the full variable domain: GAGVSQSPSNKVTEKGKDVELRCDPISGHTALYWYRQSLGQGLEFLIYFQGNSAPDKSGLPSDRFSAERTGGSVSTLTIQRTQQEDSAVYLCASSPIPGRAQETQYFGPGTRLLVL.

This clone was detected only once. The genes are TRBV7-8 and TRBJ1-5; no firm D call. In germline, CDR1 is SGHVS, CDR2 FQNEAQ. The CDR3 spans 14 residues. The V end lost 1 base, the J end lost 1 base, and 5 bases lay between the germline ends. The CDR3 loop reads CASSLVVSNQPQHF. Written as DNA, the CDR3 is TGTGCCAGCAGCTTAGTAGTGAGCAATCAGCCCCAGCATTTT.

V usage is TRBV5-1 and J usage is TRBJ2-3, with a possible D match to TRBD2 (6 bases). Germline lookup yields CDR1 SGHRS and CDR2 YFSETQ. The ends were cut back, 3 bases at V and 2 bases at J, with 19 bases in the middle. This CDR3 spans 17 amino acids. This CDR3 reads CASSSKSTSPLTDTQYF. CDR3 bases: TGCGCCAGCAGCTCCAAATCGACTAGTCCCCTCACAGATACGCAGTATTTT.

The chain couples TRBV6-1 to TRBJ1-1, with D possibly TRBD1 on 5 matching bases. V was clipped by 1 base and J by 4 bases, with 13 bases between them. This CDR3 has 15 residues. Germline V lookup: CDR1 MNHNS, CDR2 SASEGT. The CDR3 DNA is TGTGCCAGCAGTGAAGTCAAGGGGTTCGTCACTGAAGCTTTCTTT. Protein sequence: CASSEVKGFVTEAFF.

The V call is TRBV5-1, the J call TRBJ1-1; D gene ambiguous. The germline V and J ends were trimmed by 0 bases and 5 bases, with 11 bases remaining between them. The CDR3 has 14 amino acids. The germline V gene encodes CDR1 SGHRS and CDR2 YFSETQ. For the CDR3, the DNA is TGCGCCAGCAGCTTGGAGCCCTCAACTACTGAAGCTTTCTTT. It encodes CASSLEPSTTEAFF.

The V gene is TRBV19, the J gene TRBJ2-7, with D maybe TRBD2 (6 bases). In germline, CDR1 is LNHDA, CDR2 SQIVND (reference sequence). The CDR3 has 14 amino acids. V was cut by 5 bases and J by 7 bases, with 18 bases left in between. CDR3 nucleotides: TGTGCCAGTAGTGCCCTCCGGGAGCTCGGGGAGCAGTACTTC. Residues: CASSALRELGEQYF.

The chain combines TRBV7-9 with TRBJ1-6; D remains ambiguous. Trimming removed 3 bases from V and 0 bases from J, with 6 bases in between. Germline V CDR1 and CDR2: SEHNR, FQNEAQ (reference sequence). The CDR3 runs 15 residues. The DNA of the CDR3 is TGTGCCAGCAGCTTCGGGAGCTCCTATAATTCACCCCTCCACTTT. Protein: CASSFGSSYNSPLHF.

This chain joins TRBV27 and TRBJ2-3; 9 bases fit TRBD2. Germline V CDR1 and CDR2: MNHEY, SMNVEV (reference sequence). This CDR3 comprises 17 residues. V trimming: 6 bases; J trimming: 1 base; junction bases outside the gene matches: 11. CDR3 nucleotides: TGTGCCAGCAGGAGTGGGTCGCTAGCGGGACGCACAGATACGCAGTATTTT. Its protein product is CASRSGSLAGRTDTQYF.

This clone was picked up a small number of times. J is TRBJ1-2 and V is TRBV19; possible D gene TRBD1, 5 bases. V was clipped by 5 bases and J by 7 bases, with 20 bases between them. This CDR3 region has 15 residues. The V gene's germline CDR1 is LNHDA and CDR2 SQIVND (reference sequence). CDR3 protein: CASSLSGMGRSGYTF. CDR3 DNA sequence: TGTGCCAGTAGTCTCTCGGGCATGGGGCGTTCTGGCTACACCTTC.

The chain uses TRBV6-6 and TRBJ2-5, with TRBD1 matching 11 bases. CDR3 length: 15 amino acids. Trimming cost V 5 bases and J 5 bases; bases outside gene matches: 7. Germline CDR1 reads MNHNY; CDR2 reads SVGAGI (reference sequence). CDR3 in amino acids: CASSQDRGRFETQYF. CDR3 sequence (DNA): TGTGCCAGCAGTCAGGACAGGGGGCGCTTTGAGACCCAGTACTTC.

The CDR3 is CASSISGTSGYGQFF. CDR3 in DNA: TGTGCCAGCAGCATATCCGGGACTAGCGGATACGGGCAGTTCTTC. The J gene is TRBJ2-1, the V gene TRBV5-5; 11 bases agree with TRBD2. The germline gives CDR1 SGHKS, CDR2 YYEKEE (reference sequence). This CDR3 contains 15 residues. Trimming at V came to 4 bases and at J to 12 bases, leaving 12 bases not matched to a gene.

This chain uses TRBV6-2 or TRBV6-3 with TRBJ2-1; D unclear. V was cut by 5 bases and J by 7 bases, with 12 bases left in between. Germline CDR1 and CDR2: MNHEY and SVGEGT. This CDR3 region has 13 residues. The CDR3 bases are TGTGCCAGCAGTGCTCAGGTTAGGAATGAGCAGTTCTTC. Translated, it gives CASSAQVRNEQFF.

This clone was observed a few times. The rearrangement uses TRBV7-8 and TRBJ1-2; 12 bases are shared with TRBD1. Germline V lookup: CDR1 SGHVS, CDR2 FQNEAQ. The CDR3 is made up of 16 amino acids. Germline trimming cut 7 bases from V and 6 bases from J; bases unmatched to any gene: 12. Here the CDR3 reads CASTVGPGQGADGYTF. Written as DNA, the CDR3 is TGTGCCAGCACAGTTGGCCCGGGACAGGGGGCTGATGGCTACACCTTC.

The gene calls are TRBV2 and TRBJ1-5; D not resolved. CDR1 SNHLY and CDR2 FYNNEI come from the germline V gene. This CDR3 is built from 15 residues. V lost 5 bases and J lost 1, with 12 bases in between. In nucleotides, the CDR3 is TGTGCCAGCAGTATATCCTTAATAAGCAATCAGCCCCAGCATTTT. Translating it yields CASSISLISNQPQHF.

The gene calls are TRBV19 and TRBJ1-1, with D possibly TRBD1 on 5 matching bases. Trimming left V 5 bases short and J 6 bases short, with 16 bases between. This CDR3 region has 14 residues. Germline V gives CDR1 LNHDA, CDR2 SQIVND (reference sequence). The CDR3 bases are TGTGCCAGTAGTCGGGGGGGAAACGTGCCTGAAGCTTTCTTT. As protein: CASSRGGNVPEAFF.

In DNA form, the CDR3 reads TGTGCCAGCAGCCCCTTTTTGGAGCAGTACTTC. Its translation: CASSPFLEQYF. V gene TRBV11-2 combines with J gene TRBJ2-7; D not resolved. This CDR3 is built from 11 residues. Germline lookup yields CDR1 SGHAT and CDR2 FQNNGV. V was clipped by 5 bases and J by 7 bases, with 9 bases between them.

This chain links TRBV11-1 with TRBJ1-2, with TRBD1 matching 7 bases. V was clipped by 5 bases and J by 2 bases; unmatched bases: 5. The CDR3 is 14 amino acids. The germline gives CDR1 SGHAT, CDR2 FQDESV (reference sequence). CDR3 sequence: CASSNLDRNYGYTF. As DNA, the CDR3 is TGTGCCAGCAGCAACCTGGACAGGAACTATGGCTACACCTTC. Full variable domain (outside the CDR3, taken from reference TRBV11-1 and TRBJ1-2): EAEVAQSPRYKITEKSQAVAFWCDPISGHATLYWYRQILGQGPELLVQFQDESVVDDSQLPKDRFSAERLKGVDSTLKIQPAELGDSAMYLCASSNLDRNYGYTFGSGTRLTVV.

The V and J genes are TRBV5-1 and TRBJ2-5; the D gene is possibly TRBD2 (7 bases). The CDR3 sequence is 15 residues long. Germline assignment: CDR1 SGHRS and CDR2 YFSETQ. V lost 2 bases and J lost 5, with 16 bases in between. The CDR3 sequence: CASSFSRGGQETQYF. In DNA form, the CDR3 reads TGCGCCAGCAGCTTTTCAAGGGGGGGGCAGGAGACCCAGTACTTC. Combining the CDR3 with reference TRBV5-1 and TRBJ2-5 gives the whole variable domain KAGVTQTPRYLIKTRGQQVTLSCSPISGHRSVSWYQQTPGQGLQFLFEYFSETQRNKGNFPGRFSGRQFSNSRSEMNVSTLELGDSALYLCASSFSRGGQETQYFGPGTRLLVL.

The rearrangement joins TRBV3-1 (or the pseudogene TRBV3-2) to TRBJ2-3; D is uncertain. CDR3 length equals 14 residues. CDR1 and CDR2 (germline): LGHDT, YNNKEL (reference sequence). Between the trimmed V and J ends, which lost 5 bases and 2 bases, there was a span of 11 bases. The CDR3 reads CASSSNVNTDTQYF. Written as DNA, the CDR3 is TGTGCCAGCAGCTCTAACGTAAACACAGATACGCAGTATTTT.

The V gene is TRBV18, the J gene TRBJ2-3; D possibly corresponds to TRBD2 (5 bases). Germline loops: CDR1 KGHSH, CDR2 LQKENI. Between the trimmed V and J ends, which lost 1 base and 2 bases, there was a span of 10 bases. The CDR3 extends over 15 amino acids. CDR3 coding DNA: TGTGCCAGCTCACCACGCGGGCCAAACACAGATACGCAGTATTTT. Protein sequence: CASSPRGPNTDTQYF.

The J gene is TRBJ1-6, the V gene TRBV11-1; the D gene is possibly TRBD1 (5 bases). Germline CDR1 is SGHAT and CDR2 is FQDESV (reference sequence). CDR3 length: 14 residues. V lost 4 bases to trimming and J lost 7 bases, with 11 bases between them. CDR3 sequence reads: CASSWGLRNSPLHF. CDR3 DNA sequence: TGTGCCAGCAGCTGGGGACTCAGAAATTCACCCCTCCACTTT.

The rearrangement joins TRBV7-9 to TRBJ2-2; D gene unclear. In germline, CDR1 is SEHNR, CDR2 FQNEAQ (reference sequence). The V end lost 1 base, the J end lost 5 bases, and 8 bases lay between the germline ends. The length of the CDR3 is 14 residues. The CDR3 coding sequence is TGTGCCAGCAGCTTAGTATCTCCTACCGGGGAGCTGTTTTTT. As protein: CASSLVSPTGELFF.

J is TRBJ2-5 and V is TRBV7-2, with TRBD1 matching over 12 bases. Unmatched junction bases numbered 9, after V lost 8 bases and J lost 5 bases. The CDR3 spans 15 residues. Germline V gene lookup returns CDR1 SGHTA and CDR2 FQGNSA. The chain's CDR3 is CASARDRGRVETQYF. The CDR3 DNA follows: TGTGCCAGCGCTAGGGACAGGGGGCGTGTGGAGACCCAGTACTTC.